The clone carrying this T cell receptor beta chain was seen repeatedly, ten times or more. Its antigen is unidentified. A J-beta primer mix and a sample-barcoded 5' primer were used in a second PCR of about 6 to 12 cycles. At least 3 million CDR3-containing paired-end reads were obtained per sample. From the 5' RACE reads, TCRdb called clonotypes with MiXCR, one entry per CDR3 protein. The sample yields about 1.7 million distinct CDR3 sequences, 28% seen once. The data belong to a study of blood T cells in healthy people across ages. Study-wide points: Older individuals had lower TCR beta diversity per million T cells (the decline was roughly linear). Long-lived donors had more naive CD4+ cells and higher diversity than aged donors.

PBMCs numbering at least 6 million were isolated per sample. V gave up 7 bases and J gave up 5 bases, with 11 bases separating them. The CDR3 is made up of 12 amino acids. Sequencing used blood. This clonotype originated in a woman aged 25-40 years in good health. The chain links TRBV12-3 or TRBV12-4 to TRBJ2-5, with D possibly TRBD2 on 6 matching bases. CDR3 sequence: CASTQSGETQYF. CDR3 in DNA: TGTGCCAGCACCCAAAGCGGGGAGACCCAGTACTTC.